This TCR beta chain is drawn from a study of cytomegalovirus exposure and HLA in healthy donors (dated by TCRdb to 2016 to 2017). With regard to the full study: According to an earlier analysis of 550 to 700 of the donors, some 180 million T cells yielded 120 million or so unique TCR beta sequences and 250 to 350 Gb of sequence data. Along with the approximately 700-subject first cohort, a separate validation cohort of around 120 different subjects was used. All discovery cohort repertoires had been generated using a single sequencing platform. In a later genetic analysis, genome-wide SNP genotypes for about 55% of the roughly 700 donors were used, and that subset was treated as a discovery cohort. Alongside the repertoire data, information on donor age, sex, ethnicity and CMV serostatus was compiled. An early release that covered approximately 600 HLA-typed donors contained around 300 gigabases of sequencing data and approximately 85 million unique TCR sequences. Of the 398 genotyped donors, 81% were placed in the genetic ancestry cluster associated with self-reported Caucasian donors. Rather than drawing on any new phenotypic data, the later analysis identified candidate immune exposures from TCR beta sequences and the way those sequences occurred across donors. Several DR-DQ haplotypes were handled as single units for association and clustering because linkage in the cohort was strong. The study aimed to test whether signatures of past pathogen exposure could be identified by cataloging public T cell receptors. The number of typed donors differed by locus: roughly 629-640 for A, B, C, DRB1 and DQB1; some 500 for DQA1; some 610 for DPA1; and approximately 450 for DPB1. Class I and class II HLA loci were covered by the typing at four-digit resolution. A later analysis re-examined previously published TCR beta repertoires from 600 to 700 donors and added high-resolution HLA genotyping to investigate patterns of TCR occurrence. Among over 350 genotyped donors of the cohort, an average of roughly 240,000 unique TCR beta nucleotide sequences were sequenced per donor, roughly 18% of them non-productive. The T cell repertoires of 666 subjects were profiled by immunosequencing and related to cytomegalovirus serostatus. An earlier analysis of approximately 580 of the donors used high-throughput TCR beta sequencing to judge whether each TCR beta V gene segment behaved as functional or pseudogenic. High-throughput TCR immunosequencing, statistical association of individual TCRs with disease status, and machine learning were combined to predict cytomegalovirus infection status. Summary of the overall study and its limitations: In a later genetic analysis, a missense DCLRE1C variant was associated with V-gene and J-gene trimming of TCR beta chains, and the association was replicated in an independent cohort. According to a later genetic analysis, donors in an Asian-associated ancestry cluster had fewer N-insertions in productive TCRs than the roughly 700-donor mean. Roughly uniform sequencing depth across donors was assumed in presence/absence analyses, although this assumption may not hold. A further reported finding was that TCR beta sequences accurately predicted the HLA-A and HLA-B alleles for most subjects in the first cohort. In a later analysis, HLA-associated TCR beta chains were found to be more clonally expanded and to have lower generation probabilities than equally common non-associated chains. Broadly in line with IMGT annotations, most TCR beta V segments showed up in productive rearrangements about 87% or about 30% of the time in an earlier analysis of 450 to 750 of the donors. A total of 164 TCR beta chains were listed by the study as associated with cytomegalovirus. The classifier was reported to diagnose cytomegalovirus status with high specificity and sensitivity in both the original and validation cohorts. A later analysis reported that several top co-occurrence clusters appeared linked to parvovirus B19, influenza, CMV and Epstein-Barr virus. Because the 87-base-pair reads could not distinguish some IMGT-functional V segments, including TRBV6-2 and TRBV6-3, those segments were excluded. A group of highly shared sequence variants was considered likely to be a technical artifact of the sequencing pipeline. Most TCR sequences were observed very rarely across donors, whereas some public TCRs were present in many individuals. Because HLA typing was unavailable for some donors at each locus, only the typed subset was used in association tests. Because counts were too low, 15 to 20 rarely observed V segments, including chromosome 9 orphons, were left out of the earlier analysis of over 550 of the donors. The authors suggested that the approach could potentially be generalized to other disease states and immunological phenotypes. In vitro tests confirmed that a few of the cytomegalovirus-associated TCR beta chains recognize cytomegalovirus antigens. Assigning TCR associations to individual alleles was difficult when HLA alleles, especially DR and DQ, strongly co-occurred. For the cohort, immune exposure information was limited to CMV serostatus. In this cohort, only TCR beta chains were sequenced, and detectable features were limited by the absence of alpha or paired-chain data. Correlated functional status among segregating V segments might be attributable to linkage disequilibrium, but an unknown experimental factor could not be ruled out. In a later analysis, TCR association rates were found to vary across HLA loci, with the most associated TCRs seen for DRB1 alleles and the fewest for HLA-C alleles. Most CMV-associated TCR beta chains appeared to be HLA-restricted in a later analysis, and the HLA associations seemed to be driven largely by CMV exposure. A later analysis associated 17,000 or so TCR beta sequences with specific HLA alleles at a false discovery rate of 0.05.

The cohort comprised more than 550 healthy bone marrow donors. At the time of sampling, all cohort members were nominally healthy, though unrecorded immune exposures were likely present. The donor was CMV seropositive and belonged to the group of 250 to 300 seropositive cohort members. Each donor provided a peripheral blood sample, and peripheral blood mononuclear cells were used for TCR beta sequencing. Genomic DNA extraction from the blood cell samples was performed with the Qiagen DNeasy Blood Extraction Kit. Spanning cysteine to phenylalanine, the CDR3 consists of 16 amino acids. This entry keeps only the CDR3 DNA: 48 bases, framed from base 1. From a lookup of the germline V gene, CDR1 and CDR2 are SGHRS and YFSETQ. The junction shows trimming of 7 bases on V and 4 bases on J, and the gene matches do not reach 15 bases of it. A note on this clone: Its antigen specificity is not known. Per-base qualities were not stored, and no clone one base away is much larger.

The receptor library was made with the immunoSEQ multiplex PCR assay. For the multiplex PCR, a mixture combining 60 forward primers for TCR Vbeta segments and 13 reverse primers for TCR Jbeta segments was used. A multiplex PCR assay on genomic DNA amplified the CDR3 region of rearranged TCR beta genes. The Illumina HiSeq System was used to sequence the amplified TCR beta libraries as 87-base-pair reads. The authors' analysis ran thus. Across the 670 or so repertoires, a later analysis counted 60 million to 90 million unique TCR beta chains, 9.5 million to 13 million of which were shared by at least two donors. To remove PCR and sequencing errors, raw reads were error-corrected and collapsed into unique sequences using a nearest-neighbor algorithm that merged closely related sequences. To assign V, D and J gene segments, CDR3 sequences were aligned to IMGT reference sequences. For a sequence to be retained, at least a six-nucleotide match to both a V gene segment and a J gene segment was required. Rearrangements were called productive when the CDR3 lacked stop codons and stayed in frame with V and J; all others were non-productive. Following IMGT convention, CDR3 was defined as the stretch from the second conserved V-encoded cysteine to the conserved J-encoded phenylalanine. The earlier analysis of 550 to 650 of the donors excluded any sequence lacking an unambiguous match to a single V gene segment. An earlier analysis of 587 of the donors classified V segments as functional when productive rearrangements were above 56.7% and as segregating when the standard deviation between donors was above 5%. To diagnose cytomegalovirus status from the catalog of TCR beta chain sequences, a statistical classification framework was built. In a later analysis, TCR nucleotide sequences were compared against IMGT/GENE-DB human TR gene sequences so that V and J genes could be assigned. A later analysis assigned CDR3 sequences and most-parsimonious VDJ recombination scenarios with the TCRdist pipeline. In a later analysis, every TCR beta chain was defined by the combination of its CDR3 amino acid sequence and its V-gene family, and reads without a unique V-gene family were dropped. In a later analysis, approximately 640 highly shared, low-generation-probability nucleotide sequences were removed to address suspected cross-contamination and a sequencing artifact. A later analysis calculated a clonal expansion index for each public chain from normalized within-repertoire ranks of inferred template counts. A later analysis computed generation probabilities with a VDJ recombination model fitted to out-of-frame rearrangements, and checked the results against IGoR. A later analysis scored TCR-TCR, TCR-HLA and TCR-CMV co-occurrence with hypergeometric tests, applying a repertoire-size bias correction to TCR pairs. In a later analysis, false discovery rates were estimated by permuting HLA or CMV assignments 20 times. In a later analysis, co-occurring TCRs were grouped using DBSCAN, with TCRdist sequence similarity added in when clustering inside HLA-allele-positive subsets. For co-occurrence clustering, repertoires with fewer than 30,000 or more than 120,000 public chains were excluded, along with several repertoires with anomalous nucleotide sharing. The immuneACCESS repertoire file appears here via TCRdb, limited to in-frame rearrangements. These files lack a portion of the clones; in checked studies, under half of the deficit traces to unresolved V genes, and the cause of the others is not known. The DNA gave D and trimming, while V, J and clone size come from that table. A total of 100,000 to 150,000 clones appear in this sample, roughly 70% of them only once. Around 6.6% of the sample is in the top ten clones.

The sequence was collected from a man between 35 and 55 years old in good health and CMV-seropositive. The receptor chain draws on TRBV5-1 and TRBJ1-1; the junction holds 8 bases that match TRBD1. The sample was PBMCs. CDR3 region: CASAKERQGQGTEAFF. Read as DNA, the sequence is TGCGCCAGCGCTAAGGAGAGACAGGGGCAGGGCACTGAAGCTTTCTTT.